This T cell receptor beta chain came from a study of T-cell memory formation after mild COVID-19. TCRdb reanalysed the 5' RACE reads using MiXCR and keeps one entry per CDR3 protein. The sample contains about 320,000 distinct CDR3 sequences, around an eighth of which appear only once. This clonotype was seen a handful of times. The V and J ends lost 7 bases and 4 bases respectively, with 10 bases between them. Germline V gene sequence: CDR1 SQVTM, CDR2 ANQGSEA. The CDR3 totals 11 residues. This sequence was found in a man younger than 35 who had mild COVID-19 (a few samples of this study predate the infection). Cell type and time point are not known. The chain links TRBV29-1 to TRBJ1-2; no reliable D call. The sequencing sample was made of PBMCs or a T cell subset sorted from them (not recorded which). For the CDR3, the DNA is TGCAGCGCCATGGGCGGCTATGGCTACACCTTC. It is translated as CSAMGGYGYTF.